The rows below give T cell receptor beta chains drawn from one sample of a study of T cells in tumors after PD-1 blockade. The data were produced by immunoSEQ multiplex PCR, yet TCRdb's version contains in-frame clones alone and is incomplete. The table includes about 10,000 clones, 67% detected once. The sequences come from tumor tissue, collected after anti-PD-1 treatment. These receptors were taken from a human donor with basal cell carcinoma. Both conserved end residues are part of each CDR3. Each record gives: clone size, V gene, J gene, D gene, CDR3 DNA, CDR3 protein. The D gene is left open where the match is weak. Clone sizes are given selectively: once, few, many, or a class where the clone is expanded.

abundance: .; v_gene: TRBV7-6; j_gene: TRBJ2-5; d_gene: TRBD2; CDR3nt: TGTGCCAGCAGCTCAGAGTTACTAGCGGTTCAAGAGACCCAGTACTTC; CDR3aa: CASSSELLAVQETQYF
abundance: medium-sized; v_gene: TRBV14; j_gene: TRBJ1-6; d_gene: TRBD1; CDR3nt: TGTGCCAGCAGACGACAGGGGCTAAATTCACCCCTCCACTTT; CDR3aa: CASRRQGLNSPLHF
abundance: .; v_gene: TRBV28; j_gene: TRBJ1-4; d_gene: .; CDR3nt: TGTGCCAGCAGCCACGGCCTGGCAGGGTTTGAAAAACTGTTTTTT; CDR3aa: CASSHGLAGFEKLFF
abundance: .; v_gene: TRBV20-1; j_gene: TRBJ2-2; d_gene: .; CDR3nt: TGCAGTGCTCACGAGACCGGGGAGCTGTTTTTT; CDR3aa: CSAHETGELFF
abundance: .; v_gene: TRBV5-4; j_gene: TRBJ2-7; d_gene: TRBD2; CDR3nt: TGTGCCAGCAGCTTAGCGGGAACCGGCGAGCAGTACTTC; CDR3aa: CASSLAGTGEQYF
abundance: .; v_gene: TRBV24-1; j_gene: TRBJ1-1; d_gene: TRBD1; CDR3nt: TGTGCCACCAGCAGCGCAATTGGGACAGCGAACACTGAAGCTTTCTTT; CDR3aa: CATSSAIGTANTEAFF
abundance: few; v_gene: TRBV11-3; j_gene: TRBJ1-6; d_gene: .; CDR3nt: TGTGCCAGCAGCCAGGGGAGGGATTCACCCCTCCACTTT; CDR3aa: CASSQGRDSPLHF
abundance: .; v_gene: TRBV27; j_gene: TRBJ1-1; d_gene: .; CDR3nt: TGTGCCAGCAGTTATCGGGTGTTCACTGAAGCTTTCTTT; CDR3aa: CASSYRVFTEAFF
abundance: .; v_gene: TRBV7-9; j_gene: TRBJ2-2; d_gene: TRBD1; CDR3nt: TGTGCCAGCAGCTTAGGGGACAGGTTAAAAAACACCGGGGAGCTGTTTTTT; CDR3aa: CASSLGDRLKNTGELFF
abundance: .; v_gene: TRBV28; j_gene: TRBJ1-5; d_gene: .; CDR3nt: TGTGCCAGCAGTAATGATGGGGGACAGCCCCAGCATTTT; CDR3aa: CASSNDGGQPQHF
abundance: .; v_gene: TRBV7-9; j_gene: TRBJ2-2; d_gene: TRBD1; CDR3nt: TGTGCCAGCAGCTTAAATGGACAGGGAGGTGTCGGGGAGCTGTTTTTT; CDR3aa: CASSLNGQGGVGELFF
abundance: .; v_gene: TRBV28; j_gene: TRBJ2-7; d_gene: TRBD2; CDR3nt: TGTGCCAGCAGTTTATGGAGGGAGGGTTCCTACGAGCAGTACTTC; CDR3aa: CASSLWREGSYEQYF
abundance: once; v_gene: TRBV7-2; j_gene: TRBJ2-2; d_gene: TRBD1; CDR3nt: TGTGCCAGCAGCTTAGTGAGGGGGCCGGGCACCGGGGAGCTGTTTTTT; CDR3aa: CASSLVRGPGTGELFF
abundance: .; v_gene: TRBV11-2; j_gene: TRBJ1-2; d_gene: TRBD1; CDR3nt: TGTGCCAGCAGCCCTAACCGGGACAGCATTCTTTCTAACTATGGCTACACCTTC; CDR3aa: CASSPNRDSILSNYGYTF
abundance: large; v_gene: TRBV2; j_gene: TRBJ1-2; d_gene: .; CDR3nt: TGTGCCAGCAGTCCACGGACGGGACCGGATGGCTACACCTTC; CDR3aa: CASSPRTGPDGYTF
abundance: .; v_gene: TRBV5-5; j_gene: TRBJ2-6; d_gene: .; CDR3nt: TGTGCCAGCAGCCGAGGGCCAGGACACCCCTCTGGGGCCAACGTCCTGACTTTC; CDR3aa: CASSRGPGHPSGANVLTF
abundance: .; v_gene: TRBV5-1; j_gene: TRBJ2-5; d_gene: TRBD2; CDR3nt: TGCGCCAGCAGCTCTGGGACTACCAAAGAGACCCAGTACTTC; CDR3aa: CASSSGTTKETQYF
abundance: .; v_gene: TRBV4-3; j_gene: TRBJ1-3; d_gene: .; CDR3nt: TGCGCCAGCAGCCGGACGGTGGTGGACACCATATATTTT; CDR3aa: CASSRTVVDTIYF
abundance: .; v_gene: TRBV18; j_gene: TRBJ1-6; d_gene: .; CDR3nt: TGTGCCAGCTCACCGCCGGGATCACCCCTCCACTTT; CDR3aa: CASSPPGSPLHF
abundance: once; v_gene: TRBV28; j_gene: TRBJ1-5; d_gene: TRBD1; CDR3nt: TGTGCCAGCAGTTTCCAGGGGGCAGGCAATCAGCCCCAGCATTTT; CDR3aa: CASSFQGAGNQPQHF
abundance: .; v_gene: TRBV21-1; j_gene: TRBJ1-1; d_gene: .; CDR3nt: TGTGCCAGCAGCAAAGAGGGGGGCAACGACGGGGAAGCTTTCTTT; CDR3aa: CASSKEGGNDGEAFF
abundance: few; v_gene: TRBV5-1; j_gene: TRBJ2-3; d_gene: .; CDR3nt: TGCGCCAGCAATCCTACATCGGAGGGGGCGCAAGATACGCAGTATTTT; CDR3aa: CASNPTSEGAQDTQYF
abundance: .; v_gene: TRBV5-8; j_gene: TRBJ2-3; d_gene: .; CDR3nt: TGTGCCAGCAGCTTGATACCCTCAATCACAGATACGCAGTATTTT; CDR3aa: CASSLIPSITDTQYF
abundance: .; v_gene: TRBV5-6; j_gene: TRBJ2-7; d_gene: .; CDR3nt: TGTGCCAGCAGCTCCGGGACTTACGAGCAGTACTTC; CDR3aa: CASSSGTYEQYF
abundance: .; v_gene: TRBV18; j_gene: TRBJ2-7; d_gene: TRBD1; CDR3nt: TGTGCCAGCTCTCTCTCCCCGACAGGGGGCTCCTACGAGCAGTACTTC; CDR3aa: CASSLSPTGGSYEQYF
abundance: .; v_gene: TRBV4-3; j_gene: TRBJ2-7; d_gene: .; CDR3nt: TGCGCCAGCAGCCAAGGGGCGAGGGGGTTCTCCTACGAGCAGTACTTC; CDR3aa: CASSQGARGFSYEQYF
abundance: once; v_gene: TRBV6-2/TRBV6-3; j_gene: TRBJ2-7; d_gene: .; CDR3nt: TGTGCCAGCAGTTCCCTCTCGGGAGCAAACGAGCAGTACTTC; CDR3aa: CASSSLSGANEQYF
abundance: .; v_gene: TRBV7-2; j_gene: TRBJ2-1; d_gene: TRBD2; CDR3nt: TGTGCCAGCAGCCGTCTACCTCTCTCGGGAGGAATTAATGAGCAGTTCTTC; CDR3aa: CASSRLPLSGGINEQFF
abundance: few; v_gene: TRBV6-2/TRBV6-3; j_gene: TRBJ1-1; d_gene: .; CDR3nt: TGTGCCAGCAGTCAACAAAACAGGAACACTGAAGCTTTCTTT; CDR3aa: CASSQQNRNTEAFF
abundance: few; v_gene: TRBV11-3; j_gene: TRBJ1-2; d_gene: TRBD1; CDR3nt: TGTGCCAGCAGCTTAGATAGCGGGACAGCAAACTATGGCTACACCTTC; CDR3aa: CASSLDSGTANYGYTF
abundance: .; v_gene: TRBV7-6; j_gene: TRBJ1-5; d_gene: TRBD1; CDR3nt: TGTGCCAGCAGCTTAGAGGACAGGGGAGTGGGCTTATTCAATCAGCCCCAGCATTTT; CDR3aa: CASSLEDRGVGLFNQPQHF
abundance: .; v_gene: TRBV7-2; j_gene: TRBJ2-1; d_gene: .; CDR3nt: TGTGCCAGCAGCTTAGCGGGTCGCTACAATGAGCAGTTCTTC; CDR3aa: CASSLAGRYNEQFF
abundance: .; v_gene: TRBV29-1; j_gene: TRBJ2-7; d_gene: .; CDR3nt: TGCAGCGTTGAAGGGGACCGCAACTACGAGCAGTACTTC; CDR3aa: CSVEGDRNYEQYF
abundance: .; v_gene: TRBV4-1; j_gene: TRBJ2-1; d_gene: .; CDR3nt: TGCGCCAGCAGCAACCAACCCTCGGGGGGCGGCTCCTACAATGAGCAGTTCTTC; CDR3aa: CASSNQPSGGGSYNEQFF
abundance: few; v_gene: TRBV7-2; j_gene: TRBJ1-1; d_gene: .; CDR3nt: TGTGCCAGCAGCCCCAAACCTCGGAACACTGAAGCTTTCTTT; CDR3aa: CASSPKPRNTEAFF